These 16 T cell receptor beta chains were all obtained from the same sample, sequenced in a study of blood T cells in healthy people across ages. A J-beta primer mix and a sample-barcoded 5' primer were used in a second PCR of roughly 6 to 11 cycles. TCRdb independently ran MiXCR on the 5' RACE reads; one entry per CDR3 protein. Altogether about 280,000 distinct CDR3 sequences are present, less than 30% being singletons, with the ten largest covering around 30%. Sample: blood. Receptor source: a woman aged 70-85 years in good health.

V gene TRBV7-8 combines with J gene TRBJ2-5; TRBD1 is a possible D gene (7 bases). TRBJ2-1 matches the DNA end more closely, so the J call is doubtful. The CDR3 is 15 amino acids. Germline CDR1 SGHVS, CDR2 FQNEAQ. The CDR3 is CASSSRDGGGYEQFF. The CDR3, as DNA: TGTGCCAGCAGCTCCCGGGACGGAGGGGGCTATGAGCAGTTCTTC.

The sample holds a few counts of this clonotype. Here the CDR3 reads CSAREGARREKLFF. CDR3 DNA: TGCAGTGCTAGAGAAGGGGCCCGGAGGGAAAAACTGTTTTTT. V is TRBV20-1 and J is TRBJ1-4; a possible D gene is TRBD1 (5 bases). CDR3 length: 14 amino acids. Trimming cost V 0 bases and J 8 bases, with 13 bases left between them. CDR1 DFQATT and CDR2 SNEGSKA come from the germline V gene (reference sequence).

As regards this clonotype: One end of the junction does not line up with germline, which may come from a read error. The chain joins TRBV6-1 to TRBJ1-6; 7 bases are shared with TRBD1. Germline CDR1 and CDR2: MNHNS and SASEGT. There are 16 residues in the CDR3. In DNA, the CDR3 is TGTGCCAGCAGTCAAGCGACAGGGAACCGCGGTTCACCCCTCCACTTT. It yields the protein CASSQATGNRGSPLHF.

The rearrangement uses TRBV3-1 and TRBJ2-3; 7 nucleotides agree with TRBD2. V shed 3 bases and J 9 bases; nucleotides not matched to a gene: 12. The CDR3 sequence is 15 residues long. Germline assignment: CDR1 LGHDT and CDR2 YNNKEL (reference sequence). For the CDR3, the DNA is TGTGCCAGCAGCCACTCAAAGACCGGACTAGACACGCAGTATTTT. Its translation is CASSHSKTGLDTQYF.

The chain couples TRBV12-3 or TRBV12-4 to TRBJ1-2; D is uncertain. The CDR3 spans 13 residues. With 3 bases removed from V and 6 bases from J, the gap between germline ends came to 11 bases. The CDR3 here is CASSFDRWDGYTF. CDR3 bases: TGTGCCAGCAGTTTTGACCGCTGGGATGGCTACACCTTC.

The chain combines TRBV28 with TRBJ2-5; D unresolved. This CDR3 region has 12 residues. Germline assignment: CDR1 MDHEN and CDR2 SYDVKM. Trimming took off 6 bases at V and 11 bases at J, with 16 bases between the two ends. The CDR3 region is CASSLSGREQYF. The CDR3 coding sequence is TGTGCCAGCAGCCTCAGTGGGCGAGAGCAGTACTTC.

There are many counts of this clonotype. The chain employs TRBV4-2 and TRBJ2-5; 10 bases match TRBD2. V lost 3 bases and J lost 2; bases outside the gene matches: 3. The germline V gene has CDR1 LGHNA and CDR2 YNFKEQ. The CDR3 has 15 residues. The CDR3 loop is CASSHRTSGQETQYF. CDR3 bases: TGTGCCAGCAGCCATAGGACTAGCGGACAAGAGACCCAGTACTTC.

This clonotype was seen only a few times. The CDR3: CASSFDREVNTIYF. The CDR3 DNA is TGTGCCAGCAGTTTCGACAGGGAGGTCAACACCATATATTTT. The V and J genes are TRBV12-3 or TRBV12-4 and TRBJ1-3, with TRBD1 matching 7 bases. Trimming cost V 3 bases and J 7 bases; bases outside gene matches: 6. This CDR3 contains 14 residues.

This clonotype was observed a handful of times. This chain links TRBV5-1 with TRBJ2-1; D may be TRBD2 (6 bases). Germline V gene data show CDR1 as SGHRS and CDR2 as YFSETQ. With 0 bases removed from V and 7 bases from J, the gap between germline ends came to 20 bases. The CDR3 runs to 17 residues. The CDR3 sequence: CASSLGHRDLKANEQFF. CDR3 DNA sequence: TGCGCCAGCAGCTTGGGACACCGGGACTTGAAAGCAAATGAGCAGTTCTTC.

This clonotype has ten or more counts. The CDR3 nucleotides read TGCGCCAGCAGCTTGGATACAGCCTCAGAGACCCAGTACTTC. Protein product: CASSLDTASETQYF. The rearrangement uses TRBV5-1 and TRBJ2-5; D not certain. V dropped 0 bases and J dropped 4 bases, with 10 bases sitting between them. Germline V gene data show CDR1 as SGHRS and CDR2 as YFSETQ. The CDR3 loop spans 14 amino acids.

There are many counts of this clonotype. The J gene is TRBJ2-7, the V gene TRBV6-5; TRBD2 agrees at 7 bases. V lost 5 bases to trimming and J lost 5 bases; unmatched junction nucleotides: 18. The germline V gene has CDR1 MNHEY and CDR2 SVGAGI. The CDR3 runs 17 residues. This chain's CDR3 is CASSQGNNGRAVHEQYF. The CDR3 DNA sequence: TGTGCCAGCAGTCAGGGTAATAATGGGAGGGCCGTCCACGAGCAGTACTTC.

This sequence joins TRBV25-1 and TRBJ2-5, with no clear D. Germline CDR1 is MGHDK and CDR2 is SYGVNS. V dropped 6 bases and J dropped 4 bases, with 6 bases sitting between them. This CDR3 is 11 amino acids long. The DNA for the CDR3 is TGTGCCAGCAGGGCAGGAGAGACCCAGTACTTC. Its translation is CASRAGETQYF.

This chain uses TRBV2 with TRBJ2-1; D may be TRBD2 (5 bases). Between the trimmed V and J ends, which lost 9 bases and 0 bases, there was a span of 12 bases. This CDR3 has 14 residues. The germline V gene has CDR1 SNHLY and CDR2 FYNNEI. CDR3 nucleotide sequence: TGTGCCAGGCGGGCGGTATACTCCTACAATGAGCAGTTCTTC. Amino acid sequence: CARRAVYSYNEQFF.

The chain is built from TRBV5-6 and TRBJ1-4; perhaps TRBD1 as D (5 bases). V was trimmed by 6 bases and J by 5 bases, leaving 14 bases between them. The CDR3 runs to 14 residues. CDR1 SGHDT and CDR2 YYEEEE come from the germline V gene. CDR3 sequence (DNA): TGTGCCAGCACCATGGACAAGAGCAATGAAAAACTGTTTTTT. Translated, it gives CASTMDKSNEKLFF.

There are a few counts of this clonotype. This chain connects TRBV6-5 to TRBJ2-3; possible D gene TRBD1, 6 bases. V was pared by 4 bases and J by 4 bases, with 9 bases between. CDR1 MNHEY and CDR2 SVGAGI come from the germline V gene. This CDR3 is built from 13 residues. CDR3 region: CASSLTGADTQYF. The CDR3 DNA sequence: TGTGCCAGCAGTTTGACAGGCGCAGATACGCAGTATTTT.

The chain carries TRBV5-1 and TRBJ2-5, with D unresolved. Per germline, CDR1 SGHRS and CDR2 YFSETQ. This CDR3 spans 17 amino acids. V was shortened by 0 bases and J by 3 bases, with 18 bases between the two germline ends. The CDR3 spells CASSLGFRPLREETQYF. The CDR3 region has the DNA TGCGCCAGCAGCTTGGGTTTCCGGCCTCTGAGAGAAGAGACCCAGTACTTC.